This TCR beta chain stems from a study of T cell changes during pregnancy in multiple sclerosis. Germline CDR1 SNHLY, CDR2 FYNNEI. The germline V and J ends were trimmed by 6 bases and 0 bases, with 21 bases remaining between them. The CDR3 covers 18 residues. Here immunoSEQ multiplex PCR was the method, and the copy in TCRdb shows in-frame clones only, minus some. This table holds about 75,000 clones, roughly nine tenths found once. This TCR came from a female donor in good health, enrolled as a control in a pregnancy study. V usage is TRBV2 and J usage is TRBJ2-1; D is possibly TRBD2 (5 bases). Specimen: peripheral blood, collected in the first trimester of pregnancy. For the CDR3, the DNA is TGTGCCAGCAGGGGTAGCGCCCAGAGTAGGAGCTCCTACAATGAGCAGTTCTTC. Translated: CASRGSAQSRSSYNEQFF.